The clone carrying this T cell receptor beta chain was seen a handful of times. V dropped 4 bases and J dropped 5 bases, with 12 bases sitting between them. CDR3 size: 13 residues. Germline CDR1 and CDR2: SGHRS and YFSETQ. Multiplex PCR with 32 V and 13 J primers amplified TCR beta CDR3. TCRdb re-called the multiplex PCR reads through MiXCR, storing one row per CDR3 protein. This sample has some 13,000 distinct CDR3 sequences, with 23% found just once. This sample is drawn from a study of immune heterogeneity within non-small cell lung tumors. Genomic DNA from bulk tumor acted as the template, and 600 ng was loaded per sample. Every primary tumor yielded several biopsies, spaced far apart, that were taken during surgery. Those enrolled were patients newly diagnosed with untreated non-small cell lung cancer and undergoing curative surgery.

The chain joins TRBV5-1 to TRBJ2-5; D perhaps matches TRBD2 (6 bases). The sequenced sample was lung tumor tissue. The sequence came from a man aged 45 to 65 with non-small cell lung cancer. In nucleotides, the CDR3 is TGCGCCAGCAGCCCCGCGGGGCAGGAGACCCAGTACTTC. Residues: CASSPAGQETQYF.